These T cell receptor beta chains were read from a single sample in a study of blood T cell repertoires in COVID-19. Using immunoSEQ multiplex PCR, the repertoire was profiled, and TCRdb retains in-frame clones only, with some absent. The data contain fewer than 250,000 clones, about 90% of them seen just once; the ten biggest clones take up less than 3.5%. Sequencing was performed on peripheral blood. The receptors stem from a woman in her sixties with acute or convalescent COVID-19. Each CDR3 is given with its conserved first and last residue. Each record gives: clone size, V gene, D gene, J gene, CDR3 length, CDR3 protein, CDR3 DNA. A D gene is named only where the DNA matches it firmly. Expanded clones get a size class; other rows say once, few or many, or leave the size out.

clone size: once; V gene: TRBV12-3/TRBV12-4; D gene: NA; J gene: TRBJ2-7; CDR3 length: 12; CDR3 protein: CASSFLRYEQYF; CDR3 DNA: TGTGCCAGCAGTTTTCTTCGCTACGAGCAGTACTTC
clone size: NA; V gene: TRBV7-9; D gene: NA; J gene: TRBJ2-5; CDR3 length: 13; CDR3 protein: CASSPRPGGTQYF; CDR3 DNA: TGTGCCAGCAGCCCACGGCCCGGGGGGACCCAGTACTTC
clone size: NA; V gene: TRBV24-1; D gene: NA; J gene: TRBJ2-1; CDR3 length: 16; CDR3 protein: CATSDPIGQGINEQFF; CDR3 DNA: TGTGCCACCAGTGATCCCATTGGGCAGGGGATCAATGAGCAGTTCTTC
clone size: NA; V gene: TRBV7-9; D gene: NA; J gene: TRBJ1-1; CDR3 length: 12; CDR3 protein: CASNSWNTEAFF; CDR3 DNA: TGTGCCAGCAACAGCTGGAACACTGAAGCTTTCTTT
clone size: NA; V gene: TRBV7-2; D gene: TRBD2; J gene: TRBJ2-5; CDR3 length: 16; CDR3 protein: CASSPGLAGVVETQYF; CDR3 DNA: TGTGCCAGCAGCCCCGGACTAGCGGGAGTTGTGGAGACCCAGTACTTC
clone size: NA; V gene: TRBV11-2; D gene: TRBD1; J gene: TRBJ2-5; CDR3 length: 15; CDR3 protein: CASSSADRERETQYF; CDR3 DNA: TGTGCCAGCAGCTCCGCGGACAGGGAGAGGGAGACCCAGTACTTC
clone size: NA; V gene: TRBV6-5; D gene: NA; J gene: TRBJ1-4; CDR3 length: 14; CDR3 protein: CASSYSPGGEKLFF; CDR3 DNA: TGTGCCAGCAGTTACTCGCCCGGAGGTGAAAAACTGTTTTTT
clone size: NA; V gene: TRBV19; D gene: TRBD2; J gene: TRBJ2-4; CDR3 length: 19; CDR3 protein: CASSFWTSGRAETKNIQYF; CDR3 DNA: TGTGCCAGTAGTTTTTGGACTAGCGGGAGGGCCGAGACCAAAAACATTCAGTACTTC
clone size: NA; V gene: TRBV19; D gene: TRBD1; J gene: TRBJ2-6; CDR3 length: 14; CDR3 protein: CASMTGWEANVLTF; CDR3 DNA: TGTGCCAGTATGACAGGGTGGGAGGCCAACGTCCTGACTTTC
clone size: NA; V gene: TRBV20-1; D gene: NA; J gene: TRBJ2-1; CDR3 length: 11; CDR3 protein: CSPGRGNEQFF; CDR3 DNA: TGCAGCCCCGGCCGGGGCAATGAGCAGTTCTTC
clone size: NA; V gene: TRBV7-2; D gene: TRBD1; J gene: TRBJ2-2; CDR3 length: 13; CDR3 protein: CAGGQGSTGELFF; CDR3 DNA: TGTGCCGGGGGACAGGGGTCCACCGGGGAGCTGTTTTTT
clone size: NA; V gene: TRBV7-9; D gene: TRBD1; J gene: TRBJ1-4; CDR3 length: 16; CDR3 protein: CASSLTGQPYNEKLFF; CDR3 DNA: TGTGCCAGCAGCCTCACGGGACAGCCTTACAATGAAAAACTGTTTTTT
clone size: NA; V gene: TRBV28; D gene: TRBD1; J gene: TRBJ1-3; CDR3 length: 16; CDR3 protein: CATGQGAWIGGNTIYF; CDR3 DNA: TGTGCCACCGGACAGGGGGCCTGGATAGGGGGAAACACCATATATTTT
clone size: NA; V gene: TRBV7-2; D gene: TRBD2; J gene: TRBJ2-3; CDR3 length: 18; CDR3 protein: CASSFRTSGSSRTGTQYF; CDR3 DNA: TGTGCCAGCAGCTTTCGGACTAGCGGGAGCTCCCGAACGGGTACGCAGTATTTT
clone size: NA; V gene: TRBV5-1; D gene: NA; J gene: TRBJ1-2; CDR3 length: 14; CDR3 protein: CASRAGGTDYGYTF; CDR3 DNA: TGCGCCAGCAGGGCGGGAGGGACGGACTATGGCTACACCTTC
clone size: NA; V gene: TRBV13; D gene: TRBD1; J gene: TRBJ2-1; CDR3 length: 16; CDR3 protein: CASLQGERSSYNEQFF; CDR3 DNA: TGTGCCAGCCTACAGGGGGAGCGGAGCTCCTACAATGAGCAGTTCTTC
clone size: NA; V gene: TRBV30; D gene: TRBD1; J gene: TRBJ1-3; CDR3 length: 15; CDR3 protein: CAWNAGTGDGNTIYF; CDR3 DNA: TGTGCCTGGAATGCGGGGACAGGGGATGGAAACACCATATATTTT
clone size: NA; V gene: TRBV6-1; D gene: NA; J gene: TRBJ2-1; CDR3 length: 16; CDR3 protein: CASSAKTGTGANEQFF; CDR3 DNA: TGTGCCAGCAGTGCCAAAACCGGGACTGGGGCAAATGAGCAGTTCTTC
clone size: NA; V gene: TRBV7-2; D gene: TRBD2; J gene: TRBJ2-7; CDR3 length: 17; CDR3 protein: CASSLFGGLAGSYEQYF; CDR3 DNA: TGTGCCAGCAGCTTATTCGGGGGGCTAGCGGGCTCCTACGAGCAGTACTTC
clone size: NA; V gene: TRBV6-6; D gene: TRBD2; J gene: TRBJ2-7; CDR3 length: 14; CDR3 protein: CASSGGLASAEQYF; CDR3 DNA: TGTGCCAGCAGCGGGGGACTAGCGTCTGCCGAGCAGTACTTC
clone size: NA; V gene: TRBV28; D gene: TRBD2; J gene: TRBJ2-7; CDR3 length: 14; CDR3 protein: CASSVSGRAYEQYF; CDR3 DNA: TGTGCCAGCAGTGTTAGCGGGAGAGCCTACGAGCAGTACTTC
clone size: few; V gene: TRBV28; D gene: TRBD1; J gene: TRBJ1-5; CDR3 length: 15; CDR3 protein: CASSSVGGAGQPQHF; CDR3 DNA: TGTGCCAGCAGTTCCGTAGGGGGCGCGGGACAGCCCCAGCATTTT
clone size: NA; V gene: TRBV3-1/TRBV3-2; D gene: TRBD1; J gene: TRBJ2-2; CDR3 length: 15; CDR3 protein: CASSQTGAGTGELFF; CDR3 DNA: TGTGCCAGCAGCCAGACAGGGGCGGGCACCGGGGAGCTGTTTTTT
clone size: NA; V gene: TRBV27; D gene: NA; J gene: TRBJ1-5; CDR3 length: 13; CDR3 protein: CASSFLLGQPQHF; CDR3 DNA: TGTGCCAGCAGTTTTCTCCTAGGTCAGCCCCAGCATTTT
clone size: few; V gene: TRBV9; D gene: TRBD1; J gene: TRBJ2-1; CDR3 length: 20; CDR3 protein: CASSVAHRGTLGPLADEQFF; CDR3 DNA: TGTGCCAGCAGCGTGGCCCACAGGGGGACGCTTGGCCCCCTGGCCGATGAGCAGTTCTTC
clone size: NA; V gene: TRBV19; D gene: TRBD1; J gene: TRBJ1-5; CDR3 length: 16; CDR3 protein: CASSIEVHRGGQPQHF; CDR3 DNA: TGTGCCAGTAGTATAGAAGTCCACAGGGGTGGACAGCCCCAGCATTTT
clone size: NA; V gene: TRBV7-9; D gene: NA; J gene: TRBJ2-3; CDR3 length: 15; CDR3 protein: CASSPIDTGMDTQYF; CDR3 DNA: TGTGCCAGCAGCCCCATCGATACAGGGATGGATACGCAGTATTTT
clone size: NA; V gene: TRBV7-2; D gene: TRBD1; J gene: TRBJ2-7; CDR3 length: 14; CDR3 protein: CASSPRTGTGEQYF; CDR3 DNA: TGTGCCAGCAGCCCCCGGACAGGGACGGGCGAGCAGTACTTC
clone size: NA; V gene: TRBV6-5; D gene: TRBD1; J gene: TRBJ2-7; CDR3 length: 15; CDR3 protein: CASSYQGTGATEQYF; CDR3 DNA: TGTGCCAGCAGTTACCAGGGGACAGGGGCGACCGAGCAGTACTTC
clone size: NA; V gene: TRBV18; D gene: TRBD1; J gene: TRBJ2-7; CDR3 length: 13; CDR3 protein: CASSLHRGDEQYF; CDR3 DNA: TGTGCCAGCTCACTCCACAGGGGGGACGAGCAGTACTTC
clone size: once; V gene: TRBV5-1; D gene: TRBD1; J gene: TRBJ2-7; CDR3 length: 16; CDR3 protein: CASSLTGTGLSYEQYF; CDR3 DNA: TGCGCCAGCAGCTTGACCGGGACAGGACTTTCCTACGAGCAGTACTTC
clone size: NA; V gene: TRBV19; D gene: NA; J gene: TRBJ1-1; CDR3 length: 13; CDR3 protein: CAAGDTSNTEAFF; CDR3 DNA: TGTGCCGCGGGGGACACCTCGAACACTGAAGCTTTCTTT
clone size: NA; V gene: TRBV5-1; D gene: NA; J gene: TRBJ2-7; CDR3 length: 15; CDR3 protein: CASSLVTSTYVEQYF; CDR3 DNA: TGCGCCAGCAGCTTGGTCACTAGCACCTACGTCGAGCAGTACTTC
clone size: NA; V gene: TRBV30; D gene: NA; J gene: TRBJ1-4; CDR3 length: 14; CDR3 protein: CAWSVVQVNEKLFF; CDR3 DNA: TGTGCCTGGAGTGTAGTCCAGGTTAATGAAAAACTGTTTTTT
clone size: NA; V gene: TRBV30; D gene: NA; J gene: TRBJ1-5; CDR3 length: 15; CDR3 protein: CAWSRSLYSNQPQHF; CDR3 DNA: TGTGCCTGGAGTCGCAGTCTTTATAGCAATCAGCCCCAGCATTTT
clone size: NA; V gene: TRBV7-2; D gene: TRBD2; J gene: TRBJ2-1; CDR3 length: 16; CDR3 protein: CASSLMGLAGTIEQFF; CDR3 DNA: TGTGCCAGCAGCTTAATGGGACTAGCGGGCACCATTGAGCAGTTCTTC
clone size: NA; V gene: TRBV18; D gene: TRBD2; J gene: TRBJ2-1; CDR3 length: 19; CDR3 protein: CASSTGLAGHLGTYNEQFF; CDR3 DNA: TGTGCCAGCTCGACGGGACTAGCGGGCCACTTAGGAACCTACAATGAGCAGTTCTTC
clone size: NA; V gene: TRBV10-1; D gene: TRBD2; J gene: TRBJ2-1; CDR3 length: 17; CDR3 protein: CASSVGSSLADYNEQFF; CDR3 DNA: TGCGCCAGCAGTGTCGGCTCCTCACTAGCGGATTACAATGAGCAGTTCTTC
clone size: NA; V gene: TRBV7-8; D gene: NA; J gene: TRBJ1-2; CDR3 length: 15; CDR3 protein: CASSLERGSFYGYTF; CDR3 DNA: TGTGCCAGCAGCTTAGAAAGGGGCTCCTTCTATGGCTACACCTTC
clone size: NA; V gene: TRBV7-9; D gene: NA; J gene: TRBJ2-1; CDR3 length: 14; CDR3 protein: CASSRGDSFNEQFF; CDR3 DNA: TGTGCCAGCAGCCGCGGGGACAGTTTCAATGAGCAGTTCTTC
clone size: NA; V gene: TRBV7-8; D gene: TRBD1; J gene: TRBJ1-5; CDR3 length: 15; CDR3 protein: CASSAQGATNQPQHF; CDR3 DNA: TGTGCCAGCAGCGCACAGGGGGCAACGAATCAGCCCCAGCATTTT
clone size: NA; V gene: TRBV5-1; D gene: NA; J gene: TRBJ1-6; CDR3 length: 14; CDR3 protein: CASRGERINSPLHF; CDR3 DNA: TGCGCCAGCAGAGGAGAAAGAATTAATTCACCCCTCCACTTT
clone size: NA; V gene: TRBV27; D gene: TRBD2; J gene: TRBJ2-3; CDR3 length: 14; CDR3 protein: CASRLAGGYDTQYF; CDR3 DNA: TGTGCCAGCAGACTAGCGGGGGGCTATGATACGCAGTATTTT
clone size: NA; V gene: TRBV19; D gene: NA; J gene: TRBJ2-3; CDR3 length: 17; CDR3 protein: CASSIENSGLGTDTQYF; CDR3 DNA: TGTGCCAGTAGTATAGAGAATAGCGGTCTCGGCACAGATACGCAGTATTTT
clone size: few; V gene: TRBV14; D gene: NA; J gene: TRBJ2-1; CDR3 length: 15; CDR3 protein: CASSLAGGTYNEQFF; CDR3 DNA: TGTGCCAGCAGCCTGGCGGGCGGAACCTACAATGAGCAGTTCTTC
clone size: NA; V gene: TRBV27; D gene: NA; J gene: TRBJ1-5; CDR3 length: 16; CDR3 protein: CASSLSGGENNQPQHF; CDR3 DNA: TGTGCCAGCAGTTTATCTGGGGGCGAGAACAATCAGCCCCAGCATTTT